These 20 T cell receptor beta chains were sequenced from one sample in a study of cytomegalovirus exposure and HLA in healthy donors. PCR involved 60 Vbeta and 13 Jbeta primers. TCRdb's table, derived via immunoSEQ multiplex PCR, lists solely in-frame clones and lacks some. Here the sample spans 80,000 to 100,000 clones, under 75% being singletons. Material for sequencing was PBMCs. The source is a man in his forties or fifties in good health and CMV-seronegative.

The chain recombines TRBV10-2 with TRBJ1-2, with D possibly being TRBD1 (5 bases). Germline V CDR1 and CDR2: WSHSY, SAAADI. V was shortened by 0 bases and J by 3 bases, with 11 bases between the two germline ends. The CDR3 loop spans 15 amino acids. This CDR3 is CASSESIARDYGYTF. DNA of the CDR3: TGCGCCAGCAGTGAGTCGATAGCCAGGGACTATGGCTACACCTTC.

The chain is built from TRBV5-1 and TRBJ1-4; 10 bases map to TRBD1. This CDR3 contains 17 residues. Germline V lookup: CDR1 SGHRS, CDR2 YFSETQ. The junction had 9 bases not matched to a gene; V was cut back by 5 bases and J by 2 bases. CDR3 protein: CASSSGTGVATNEKLFF. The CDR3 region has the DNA TGCGCCAGCAGTTCCGGGACAGGGGTTGCGACTAATGAAAAACTGTTTTTT.

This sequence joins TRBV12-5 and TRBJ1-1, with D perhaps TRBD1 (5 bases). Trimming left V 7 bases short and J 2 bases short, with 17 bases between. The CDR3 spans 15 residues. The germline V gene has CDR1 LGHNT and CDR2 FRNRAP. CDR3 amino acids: CASATRETVNTEAFF. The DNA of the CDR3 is TGTGCTAGTGCCACACGCGAGACAGTAAACACTGAAGCTTTCTTT.

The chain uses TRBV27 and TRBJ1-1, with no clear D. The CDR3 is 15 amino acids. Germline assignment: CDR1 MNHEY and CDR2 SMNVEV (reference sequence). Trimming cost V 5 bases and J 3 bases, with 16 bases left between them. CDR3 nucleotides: TGTGCCAGCAGTCCCGTCGAGTGGCGGGACACTGAAGCTTTCTTT. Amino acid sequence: CASSPVEWRDTEAFF.

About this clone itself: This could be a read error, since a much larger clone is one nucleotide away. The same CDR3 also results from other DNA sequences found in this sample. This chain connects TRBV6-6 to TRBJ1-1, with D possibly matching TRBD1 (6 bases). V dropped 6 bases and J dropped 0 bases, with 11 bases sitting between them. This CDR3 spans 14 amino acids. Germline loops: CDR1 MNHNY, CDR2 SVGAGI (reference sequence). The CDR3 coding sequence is TGTGCCAGCAGGAAACAGGGAATGAACACTGAAGCTTTCTTT. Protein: CASRKQGMNTEAFF.

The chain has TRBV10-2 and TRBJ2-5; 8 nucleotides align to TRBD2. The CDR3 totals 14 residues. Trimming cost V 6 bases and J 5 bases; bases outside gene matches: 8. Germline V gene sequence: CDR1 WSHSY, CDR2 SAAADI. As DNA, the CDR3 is TGCGCCAGCAGAGACGGGGGGGCCTGGGAGACCCAGTACTTC. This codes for CASRDGGAWETQYF.

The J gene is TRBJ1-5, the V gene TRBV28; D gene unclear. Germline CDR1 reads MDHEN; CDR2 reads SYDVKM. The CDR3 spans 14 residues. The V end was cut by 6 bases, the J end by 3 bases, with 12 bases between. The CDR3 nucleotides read TGTGCCAGCAGCGAACCGGGATTCAATCAGCCCCAGCATTTT. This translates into CASSEPGFNQPQHF.

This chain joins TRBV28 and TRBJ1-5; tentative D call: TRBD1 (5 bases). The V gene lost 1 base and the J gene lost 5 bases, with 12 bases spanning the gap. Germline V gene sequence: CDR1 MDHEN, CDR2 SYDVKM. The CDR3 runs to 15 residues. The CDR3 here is CASSLLWRGDQPQHF. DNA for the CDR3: TGTGCCAGCAGTTTATTGTGGAGGGGTGATCAGCCCCAGCATTTT.

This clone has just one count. The CDR3 region has the DNA TGTGCCAGCAGCTTGCGGTCACTGAACCTTACCTACGAGCAGTACTTC. The encoded protein is CASSLRSLNLTYEQYF. V usage is TRBV5-5 and J usage is TRBJ2-7, with no clear D. Trimming pared 1 base from V and 2 bases from J, leaving 16 bases between. This CDR3 has 16 amino acids. Germline V gene lookup returns CDR1 SGHKS and CDR2 YYEKEE (reference sequence). Using reference TRBV5-5 and TRBJ2-7 for the parts outside the CDR3, the full variable domain is DAGVTQSPTHLIKTRGQQVTLRCSPISGHKSVSWYQQVLGQGPQFIFQYYEKEERGRGNFPDRFSARQFPNYSSELNVNALLLGDSALYLCASSLRSLNLTYEQYFGPGTRLTVT.

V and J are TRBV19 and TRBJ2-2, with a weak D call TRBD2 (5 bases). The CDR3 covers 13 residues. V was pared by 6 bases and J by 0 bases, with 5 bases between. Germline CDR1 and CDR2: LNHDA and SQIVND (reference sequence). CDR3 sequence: CASSGANTGELFF. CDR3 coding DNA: TGTGCCAGTAGCGGGGCGAACACCGGGGAGCTGTTTTTT.

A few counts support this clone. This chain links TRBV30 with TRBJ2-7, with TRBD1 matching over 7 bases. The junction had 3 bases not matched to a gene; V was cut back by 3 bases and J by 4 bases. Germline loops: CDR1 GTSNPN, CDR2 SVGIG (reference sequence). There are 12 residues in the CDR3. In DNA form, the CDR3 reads TGTGCCTGGAGCCGACAGGGTTACGAGCAGTACTTC. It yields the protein CAWSRQGYEQYF.

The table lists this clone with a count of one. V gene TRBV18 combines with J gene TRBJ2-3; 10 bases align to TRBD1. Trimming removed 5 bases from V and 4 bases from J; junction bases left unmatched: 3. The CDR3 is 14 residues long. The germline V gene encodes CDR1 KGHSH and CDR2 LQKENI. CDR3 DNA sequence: TGTGCCAGCTCAACCGGGACAGGGGCAGATACGCAGTATTTT. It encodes CASSTGTGADTQYF.

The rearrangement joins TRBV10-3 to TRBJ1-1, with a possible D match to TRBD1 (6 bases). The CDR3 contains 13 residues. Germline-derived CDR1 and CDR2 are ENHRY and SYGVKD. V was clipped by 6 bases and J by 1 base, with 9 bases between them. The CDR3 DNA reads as TGTGCCATCAGGAGGGGGACGAACACTGAAGCTTTCTTT. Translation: CAIRRGTNTEAFF.

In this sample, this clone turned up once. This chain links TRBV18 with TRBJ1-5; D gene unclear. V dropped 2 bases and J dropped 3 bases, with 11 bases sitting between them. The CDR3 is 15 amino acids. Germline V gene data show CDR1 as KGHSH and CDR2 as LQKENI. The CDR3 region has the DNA TGTGCCAGCTCACCAGCGGCGAATTCCAATCAGCCCCAGCATTTT. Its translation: CASSPAANSNQPQHF.

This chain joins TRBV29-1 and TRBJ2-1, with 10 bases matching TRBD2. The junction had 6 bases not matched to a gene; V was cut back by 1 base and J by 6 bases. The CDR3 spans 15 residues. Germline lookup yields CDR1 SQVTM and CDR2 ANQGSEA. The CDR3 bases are TGCAGCGTTGAAGCTTCCAGCGGGGGGGCCAATGAGCAGTTCTTC. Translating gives CSVEASSGGANEQFF.

The DNA of the CDR3 is TGTGCCAGCAGCTCGCGACGACAGGGGACCTCCTACGAGCAGTACTTC. Translating it yields CASSSRRQGTSYEQYF. The chain couples TRBV11-1 to TRBJ2-7; 8 bases are shared with TRBD1. Losses at the gene ends were 4 bases for V and 0 bases for J; bases not matched to a gene: 8. This CDR3 has 16 residues. From germline, CDR1 is SGHAT and CDR2 FQDESV (reference sequence). Full variable domain (rest looked up from reference TRBV11-1 and TRBJ2-7): EAEVAQSPRYKITEKSQAVAFWCDPISGHATLYWYRQILGQGPELLVQFQDESVVDDSQLPKDRFSAERLKGVDSTLKIQPAELGDSAMYLCASSSRRQGTSYEQYFGPGTRLTVT.

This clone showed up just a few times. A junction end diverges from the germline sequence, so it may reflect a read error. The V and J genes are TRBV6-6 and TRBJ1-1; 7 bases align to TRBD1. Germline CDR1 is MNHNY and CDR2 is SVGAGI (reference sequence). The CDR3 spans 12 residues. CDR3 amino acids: CASSNSDREAFF. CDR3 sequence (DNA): TGTGCCAGCAGTAACTCGGACAGGGAAGCTTTCTTT.

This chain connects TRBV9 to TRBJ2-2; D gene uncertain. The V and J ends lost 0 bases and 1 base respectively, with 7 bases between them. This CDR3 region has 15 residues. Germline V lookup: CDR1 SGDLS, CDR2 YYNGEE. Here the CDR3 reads CASSVGAQNTGELFF. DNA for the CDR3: TGTGCCAGCAGCGTAGGGGCACAGAACACCGGGGAGCTGTTTTTT. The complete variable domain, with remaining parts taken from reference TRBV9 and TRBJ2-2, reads DSGVTQTPKHLITATGQRVTLRCSPRSGDLSVYWYQQSLDQGLQFLIQYYNGEERAKGNILERFSAQQFPDLHSELNLSSLELGDSALYFCASSVGAQNTGELFFGEGSRLTVL.

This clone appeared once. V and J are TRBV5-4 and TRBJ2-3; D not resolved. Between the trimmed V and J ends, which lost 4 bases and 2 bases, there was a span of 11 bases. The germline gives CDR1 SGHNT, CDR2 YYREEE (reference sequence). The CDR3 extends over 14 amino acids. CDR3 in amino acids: CASSLEQVTDTQYF. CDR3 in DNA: TGTGCCAGCAGCCTTGAGCAGGTCACAGATACGCAGTATTTT. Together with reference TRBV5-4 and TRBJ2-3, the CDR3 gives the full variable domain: ETGVTQSPTHLIKTRGQQVTLRCSSQSGHNTVSWYQQALGQGPQFIFQYYREEENGRGNFPPRFSGLQFPNYSSELNVNALELDDSALYLCASSLEQVTDTQYFGPGTRLTVL.

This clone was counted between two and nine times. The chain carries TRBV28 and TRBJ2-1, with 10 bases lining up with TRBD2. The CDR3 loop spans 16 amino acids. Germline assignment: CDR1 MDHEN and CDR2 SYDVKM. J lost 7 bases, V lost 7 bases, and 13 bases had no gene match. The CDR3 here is CASTVASGSRANEQFF. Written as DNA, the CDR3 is TGTGCCAGCACAGTGGCTAGCGGGAGCCGAGCGAATGAGCAGTTCTTC.